The rows below give T cell receptor beta chains drawn from one sample of a study of T cell repertoires in cytomegalovirus infection. TCRdb called the reads again in MiXCR, with one record for every CDR3 protein. The repertoire includes approximately 280,000 distinct CDR3 sequences, around 20% of them detected once, and around 20% sits in the top ten. No antigen is known for these receptors. Material: cultured PBMCs, obtained from culture after CMV antigen stimulation. These TCRs come from a human donor in good health (CMV status not recorded). Some clones in this sample may be carry-over from other donors' samples. The CDR3 runs from the conserved cysteine through the conserved F or W. The D gene is left open where the match is weak. The listing skips clone size in some rows; elsewhere it reads once, few, many or a size class.

DNA: TGCGCCAGCAGCCAAGAGGGGGGGGGAGATAGGGATACGCAGTATTTT
CDR3: CASSQEGGGDRDTQYF
V: TRBV4-3
J: TRBJ2-3
D: TRBD2
size: .
length: 16

DNA: TGTGCCAGTAGTATTATCTACCCGAGCTCTGGAAACACCATATATTTT
CDR3: CASSIIYPSSGNTIYF
V: TRBV19
J: TRBJ1-3
D: .
size: .
length: 16

DNA: TGTGCCAGCAGCCCGAGAGGGGCGGGAGTGGCCCAGTACTTC
CDR3: CASSPRGAGVAQYF
V: TRBV5-6
J: TRBJ2-5
D: TRBD2
size: few
length: 14

DNA: TGTGCCAGCAGTTTAGGACCAGCGGGAGGGCCGGTGAACAATGAGCAGTTCTTC
CDR3: CASSLGPAGGPVNNEQFF
V: TRBV7-2
J: TRBJ2-1
D: TRBD2
size: many
length: 18

DNA: TGTGCCAGTAGAACTACAGGGGGCGGTCAGCCCCAGCATTTT
CDR3: CASRTTGGGQPQHF
V: TRBV19
J: TRBJ1-5
D: TRBD1
size: .
length: 14

DNA: TGTGCCAGCAGTTCACAGGGGTGGGGGCAGCCCCAGCATTTT
CDR3: CASSSQGWGQPQHF
V: TRBV12-3/TRBV12-4
J: TRBJ1-5
D: TRBD1
size: once
length: 14

DNA: TGTGCCAGCAGGCCGCGGGACAGACCTGTGGAGACCCAGTACTTC
CDR3: CASRPRDRPVETQYF
V: TRBV27
J: TRBJ2-5
D: .
size: .
length: 15

DNA: TGTGCCTGGAACGCAGGGTATCTTCAGCCCCAGCATTTT
CDR3: CAWNAGYLQPQHF
V: TRBV30
J: TRBJ1-5
D: .
size: .
length: 13

DNA: TGCGCCAGCAGCCAAGGTCAGGGCAACGTCGGAGATACGCAGTATTTT
CDR3: CASSQGQGNVGDTQYF
V: TRBV4-3
J: TRBJ2-3
D: .
size: .
length: 16

DNA: TGCGCCAGCAGCCAAGATCGGGTGGCGGGAGGTGGTCGAGAGACCCAGTACTTC
CDR3: CASSQDRVAGGGRETQYF
V: TRBV4-3
J: TRBJ2-5
D: TRBD2
size: many
length: 18

DNA: TGTGCCAGCAGTGTAAGTTACCAAGAGACCCAGTACTTC
CDR3: CASSVSYQETQYF
V: TRBV6-1
J: TRBJ2-5
D: .
size: .
length: 13

DNA: TGTGCCAGCAGTTCCAGACTAGCGGGAGGGAGCTCCTACAATGAGCAGTTCTTC
CDR3: CASSSRLAGGSSYNEQFF
V: TRBV27
J: TRBJ2-1
D: TRBD2
size: .
length: 18

DNA: TGTGCCAGCACGAGGACAGGGAACACCGGGGAGCTGTTTTTT
CDR3: CASTRTGNTGELFF
V: TRBV7-2
J: TRBJ2-2
D: TRBD1
size: many
length: 14

DNA: TGTGCCAGCAGTGGAAGCGGCAGGTTGAGCTCCTACAATGAGCAGTTCTTC
CDR3: CASSGSGRLSSYNEQFF
V: TRBV7-8
J: TRBJ2-1
D: .
size: many
length: 17

DNA: TGCAGTGCTGTCAGTAGTAATGAAAAACTGTTTTTT
CDR3: CSAVSSNEKLFF
V: TRBV20-1
J: TRBJ1-4
D: .
size: .
length: 12

DNA: TGTGCCAGCAGCCCCCGGTTAAGGCAGCCCCAGCATTTT
CDR3: CASSPRLRQPQHF
V: TRBV7-8
J: TRBJ1-5
D: .
size: many
length: 13